The T cell receptor beta chain described here comes from a study of Ad26.COV2.S vaccination and SARS-CoV-2 variants. Turning to the study itself: In the COV1001 trial, the donor was in the Ad26.COV2.S arm.

Method: immunoSEQ multiplex PCR; TCRdb's copy keeps in-frame clones and lacks some. The sample lists some 390,000 clones; 75% to 90% were seen once. Treatment given: over 15 received Ad26.COV2.S at low or high dose, single or two shots; 5 received placebo; per-sample allocation not given. Each sample was drawn 63 days after the first injection (of vaccine or placebo). Trimming took off 9 bases at V and 4 bases at J, with 9 bases between the two ends. The germline V gene encodes CDR1 MNHEY and CDR2 SVGAGI. The CDR3 sequence is 12 residues long. The clonotype originates from a person aged 18-65 years who received the Ad26.COV2.S COVID-19 vaccine or a placebo. The gene calls are TRBV6-5 and TRBJ2-2; D may be TRBD1 or TRBD2 (6 bases each). The material was peripheral blood, obtained in a trial of Ad26.COV2.S vaccine versus placebo. The CDR3 loop is CAREGGTGELFF. The DNA for the CDR3 is TGTGCCAGAGAGGGGGGCACCGGGGAGCTGTTTTTT.